This TCR beta chain appears in the sequencing data of a study of blood T cell repertoires in COVID-19 (dated by TCRdb to about 2020). In the study overall: Collaborator samples came from the United States, Italy and Spain and covered acute and convalescent phases of COVID-19. The sample metadata nearly always contained a de-identified subject ID, COVID-19 status, age in years and sex. The prospective study material was composed of cDNA or gDNA derived from T cells, B-cell-depleted T cells, or PBMCs. The repertoires were released in a freely available public database meant as a resource for research on the immune response to SARS-CoV-2. Where HLA class I and class II types were available, the types were taken from metadata supplied by the sample provider, not from assay-based typing. The samples were drawn from the first 160 participants of the ongoing ImmuneRACE study and from under 1,500 subjects provided by 6 global collaborators. Subjects who had been exposed to COVID-19, were actively infected with it, or had recovered from it provided the deeply sampled blood TCRbeta repertoires that made up the dataset.

Paper-wide results and their limitations: The quantity of clinical and demographic metadata differed by source and by participant and was supplied without curation.

The germline V gene supplies CDR1 MNHEY and CDR2 SVGAGI. The CDR3 starts with the cysteine, ends with the phenylalanine, and has 13 residues. The read is trimmed to its CDR3 DNA, 39 bases read in frame from base 1. The germline V end is reduced by 7 bases and the J end by 5 bases; junction bases left unmatched: 3. The collaborating institutions used their own protocols to collect whole blood in K2EDTA tubes. For TCRbeta analysis, collaborator samples were shipped as frozen whole blood, as isolated PBMCs, or as DNA extracted from either sample type. In the case of this clone: Its antigen remains unidentified. No base qualities exist here, and no much larger clone lies one base off it.

The immunoSEQ Assay, a bias-controlled multiplex PCR, was used to amplify TCRbeta CDR3 regions from genomic DNA. The original methods were these. Within the assay, amplification of reference gene primers was used to estimate how many nucleated cells each sample contained. To quantify the absolute abundance of each unique TCRbeta CDR3 rearrangement, sequence reads were collapsed and filtered. Productive Simpson clonality was computed per sample as the square root of Simpson's diversity index over productive rearrangements. The table comes from immuneACCESS by way of TCRdb, which keeps in-frame sequences with V and J called. Part of the clones is missing from these tables; in studies checked, under half for an unresolved V gene and the rest for unknown reasons. Clonal size and the V and J genes are those of that table, whereas D and trimming came from the DNA. This sample comprises about 68,000 clones, roughly 86% of them detected only once. More than 3.5% of the sample is in the top ten clones.

Rearrangement joined TRBV6-5 to TRBJ1-5, with TRBD1 matching 9 junction bases. Sequencing was done on a sample of peripheral blood. The clonotype comes from a man aged 50 to 60 with acute or convalescent COVID-19. The nucleotide sequence is given as TGTGCCAGCAAAAGGACAGGGGATCAGCCCCAGCATTTT. Its product reads: CASKRTGDQPQHF.